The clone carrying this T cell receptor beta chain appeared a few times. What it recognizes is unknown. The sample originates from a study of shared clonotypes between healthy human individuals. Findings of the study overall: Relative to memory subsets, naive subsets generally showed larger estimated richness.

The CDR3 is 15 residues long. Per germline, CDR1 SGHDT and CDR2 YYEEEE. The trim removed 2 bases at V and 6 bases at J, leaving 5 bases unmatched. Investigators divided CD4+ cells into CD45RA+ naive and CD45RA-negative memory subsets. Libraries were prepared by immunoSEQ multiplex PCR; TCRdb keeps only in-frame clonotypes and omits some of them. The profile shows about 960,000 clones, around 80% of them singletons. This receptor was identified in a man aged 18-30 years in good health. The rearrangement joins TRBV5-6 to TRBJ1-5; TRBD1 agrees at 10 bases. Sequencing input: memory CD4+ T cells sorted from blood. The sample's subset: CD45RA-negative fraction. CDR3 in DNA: TGTGCCAGCAGCTTTGCCGGGACAGGGGCTCAGCCCCAGCATTTT. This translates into CASSFAGTGAQPQHF.